The rows below give T cell receptor beta chains drawn from one sample of a study of patients and donors after allogeneic stem cell transplantation. Each CDR3 protein gets one entry after TCRdb re-called the RT-PCR reads with MiXCR. The sample has about a million distinct CDR3 sequences, more than 15% seen once; the top ten hold 5% to 6.5%. The sample consisted of blood, either unsorted or a sorted T cell fraction (not recorded which). These receptors originate from a human donor who was either an allogeneic HSCT recipient or a stem cell or donor lymphocyte infusion donor (not recorded which). It is not recorded whose cells these are; they may come from a transplant donor. Each CDR3 is given with its conserved first and last residue. The D gene is left open where the match is weak. Clone sizes are given selectively: once, few, many, or a class where the clone is expanded.

length	V	D	J	size	DNA	CDR3
15	TRBV6-5	TRBD1	TRBJ2-1	.	TGTGCCAGCAGTTACTTAGGACAGGGTATCAATGAGCAGTTCTTC	CASSYLGQGINEQFF
14	TRBV10-3	TRBD1	TRBJ2-7	.	TGTGCCATCAGGCCGGGACAGGGGGCCTACGAGCAGTACTTC	CAIRPGQGAYEQYF
16	TRBV6-5	.	TRBJ1-4	.	TGTGCCAGCAGTTACTCGTTAGGGGTGGCTAATGAAAAACTGTTTTTT	CASSYSLGVANEKLFF
13	TRBV5-1	TRBD1	TRBJ1-1	.	TGCGCCAGCAGCTTGGACAGGGGGCGTCGAGCTTTCTTT	CASSLDRGRRAFF
13	TRBV12-3/TRBV12-4	.	TRBJ1-1	many	TGTGCCAGCAGTTTAAAAAAAGGGACTGAAGCTTTCTTT	CASSLKKGTEAFF
14	TRBV6-1	TRBD2	TRBJ2-3	few	TGTGCCAGCAGTCCGGGACTAGCGGTAGATACGCAGTATTTT	CASSPGLAVDTQYF
16	TRBV20-1	.	TRBJ2-5	.	TGCAGTGCTAGACGCCTCCAGGGAGGCATTAGAGAGACCCAGTACTTC	CSARRLQGGIRETQYF
14	TRBV7-9	.	TRBJ2-7	.	TGTGCCAGCAGTTTACAGGGCTTTGGTTACGAGCAGTACTTC	CASSLQGFGYEQYF
14	TRBV7-3	.	TRBJ2-3	few	TGTGCCACCTCGGGCCCCTACCCCACAGATACGCAGTATTTT	CATSGPYPTDTQYF
16	TRBV9	TRBD2	TRBJ2-1	.	TGTGCCAGCAGCGTAGTGTCCGGGGGGGCCCCCAATGAGCAGTTCTTC	CASSVVSGGAPNEQFF
15	TRBV5-4	.	TRBJ2-2	few	TGTGCCAGCAGCTCCCGGGACAAGAACACCGGGGAGCTGTTTTTT	CASSSRDKNTGELFF
15	TRBV27	TRBD1	TRBJ2-7	.	TGTGCCAGCAGTTCTCCGGCAGGGGGATCCTACGAGCAGTACTTC	CASSSPAGGSYEQYF
15	TRBV12-3/TRBV12-4	.	TRBJ1-1	.	TGTGCCAGCAGTTTCTTGGGACAAAGTAACACTGAAGCTTTCTTT	CASSFLGQSNTEAFF
15	TRBV12-5	.	TRBJ2-2	.	TGTGCTAGTGGTTTGGTACGAGGGAACACCGGGGAGCTGTTTTTT	CASGLVRGNTGELFF
14	TRBV12-3/TRBV12-4	.	TRBJ1-6	few	TGTGCCAGCACCCTACTAGGGGGTAATTCACCCCTCCACTTT	CASTLLGGNSPLHF
13	TRBV10-3	.	TRBJ1-1	many	TGTGCCATCAGTGAGTCAGGTGCGCAGCAAGCTTTCTTT	CAISESGAQQAFF
17	TRBV7-2	.	TRBJ2-4	.	TGTGCCAGCAGCTTCCTGCAGGGGAGACGAGCCAAAAACATTCAGTACTTC	CASSFLQGRRAKNIQYF
15	TRBV2	TRBD1	TRBJ1-3	.	TGTGCCAGCAGGGATTGGACAGGGTCTGGAAACACCATATATTTT	CASRDWTGSGNTIYF
14	TRBV20-1	TRBD2	TRBJ2-1	.	TGCAGTGCTATTTCTAGCGGGAGGGGGAATGAGCAGTTCTTC	CSAISSGRGNEQFF
16	TRBV7-9	.	TRBJ2-1	few	TGTGCCAGCAGCCCACAAACCCTAGAGTTTATCAATGAGCAGTTCTTC	CASSPQTLEFINEQFF
13	TRBV20-1	.	TRBJ2-1	.	TGCAGTGCTCCGAGCGGGTCGCGCGATGAGCAGTTCTTC	CSAPSGSRDEQFF
14	TRBV6-1	TRBD1	TRBJ2-7	few	TGTGCCAGCAGCACCGGGACAGGGTTCTACGAGCAGTACTTC	CASSTGTGFYEQYF
16	TRBV20-1	TRBD1	TRBJ2-3	.	TGCAGTGCTCACAAACCGGCAGGGGGCTTCACAGATACGCAGTATTTT	CSAHKPAGGFTDTQYF
13	TRBV7-9	.	TRBJ1-1	many	TGTGCCAGCAGTCGTCAGGAGAACACTGAAGCTTTCTTT	CASSRQENTEAFF
15	TRBV7-8	TRBD2	TRBJ2-5	few	TGTGCCAGCAGCCCATTAGCGGGAGAGCGAGAGACCCAGTACTTC	CASSPLAGERETQYF
16	TRBV6-4	.	TRBJ1-2	.	TGTGCCAGCAGTGACTCGATTAGGGAAGCTTACTATGGCTACACCTTC	CASSDSIREAYYGYTF
12	TRBV20-1	.	TRBJ2-1	.	TGCAGTGCTAGGTTTAGGTCCAATGAGCAGTTCTTC	CSARFRSNEQFF
16	TRBV28	.	TRBJ1-1	few	TGTGCCAGCAGTACCCGGGGCTCAGGAGGGAACACTGAAGCTTTCTTT	CASSTRGSGGNTEAFF
16	TRBV6-2/TRBV6-3	.	TRBJ2-2	few	TGTGCCAGCGTGCGGAGTCGATCAGGGGCGACCGGGGAGCTGTTTTTT	CASVRSRSGATGELFF
15	TRBV15	.	TRBJ1-3	.	TGTGCCACCAGCAGAGACAGGGGACCTGGAAACACCATATATTTT	CATSRDRGPGNTIYF
12	TRBV6-6	.	TRBJ2-1	.	TGTGCCAGCAGTTACGAGCGCAATGAGCAGTTCTTC	CASSYERNEQFF
11	TRBV24-1	.	TRBJ2-5	.	TGTGCCACGGGAGTGGAAGGGACCCAGTACTTC	CATGVEGTQYF
18	TRBV10-3	.	TRBJ2-1	.	TGTGCCATCAGTGACCCAGTACGGGACGGGGGCTCCTACAATGAGCAGTTCTTC	CAISDPVRDGGSYNEQFF
15	TRBV9	.	TRBJ2-5	.	TGTGCCAGCAGCGTAAGGCCTATGAAGAGTGAGACCCAGTACTTC	CASSVRPMKSETQYF
16	TRBV7-2	.	TRBJ2-7	.	TGTGCCAGCAGCTTAGGTTTGTGGGAGAAGGACTACGAGCAGTACTTC	CASSLGLWEKDYEQYF